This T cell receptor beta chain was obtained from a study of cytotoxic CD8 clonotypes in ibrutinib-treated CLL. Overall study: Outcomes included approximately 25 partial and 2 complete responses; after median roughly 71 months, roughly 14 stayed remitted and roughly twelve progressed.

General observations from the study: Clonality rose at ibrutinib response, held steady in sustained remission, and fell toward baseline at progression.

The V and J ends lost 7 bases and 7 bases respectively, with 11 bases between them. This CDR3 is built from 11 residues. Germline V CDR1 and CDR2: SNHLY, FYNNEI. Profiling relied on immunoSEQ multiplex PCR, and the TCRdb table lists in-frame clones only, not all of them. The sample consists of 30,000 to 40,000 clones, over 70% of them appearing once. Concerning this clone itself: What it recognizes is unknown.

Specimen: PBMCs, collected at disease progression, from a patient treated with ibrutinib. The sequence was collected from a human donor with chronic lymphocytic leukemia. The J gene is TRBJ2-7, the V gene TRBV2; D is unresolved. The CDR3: CASNQDEEQYF. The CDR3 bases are TGTGCCAGCAATCAGGATGAAGAGCAGTACTTC.